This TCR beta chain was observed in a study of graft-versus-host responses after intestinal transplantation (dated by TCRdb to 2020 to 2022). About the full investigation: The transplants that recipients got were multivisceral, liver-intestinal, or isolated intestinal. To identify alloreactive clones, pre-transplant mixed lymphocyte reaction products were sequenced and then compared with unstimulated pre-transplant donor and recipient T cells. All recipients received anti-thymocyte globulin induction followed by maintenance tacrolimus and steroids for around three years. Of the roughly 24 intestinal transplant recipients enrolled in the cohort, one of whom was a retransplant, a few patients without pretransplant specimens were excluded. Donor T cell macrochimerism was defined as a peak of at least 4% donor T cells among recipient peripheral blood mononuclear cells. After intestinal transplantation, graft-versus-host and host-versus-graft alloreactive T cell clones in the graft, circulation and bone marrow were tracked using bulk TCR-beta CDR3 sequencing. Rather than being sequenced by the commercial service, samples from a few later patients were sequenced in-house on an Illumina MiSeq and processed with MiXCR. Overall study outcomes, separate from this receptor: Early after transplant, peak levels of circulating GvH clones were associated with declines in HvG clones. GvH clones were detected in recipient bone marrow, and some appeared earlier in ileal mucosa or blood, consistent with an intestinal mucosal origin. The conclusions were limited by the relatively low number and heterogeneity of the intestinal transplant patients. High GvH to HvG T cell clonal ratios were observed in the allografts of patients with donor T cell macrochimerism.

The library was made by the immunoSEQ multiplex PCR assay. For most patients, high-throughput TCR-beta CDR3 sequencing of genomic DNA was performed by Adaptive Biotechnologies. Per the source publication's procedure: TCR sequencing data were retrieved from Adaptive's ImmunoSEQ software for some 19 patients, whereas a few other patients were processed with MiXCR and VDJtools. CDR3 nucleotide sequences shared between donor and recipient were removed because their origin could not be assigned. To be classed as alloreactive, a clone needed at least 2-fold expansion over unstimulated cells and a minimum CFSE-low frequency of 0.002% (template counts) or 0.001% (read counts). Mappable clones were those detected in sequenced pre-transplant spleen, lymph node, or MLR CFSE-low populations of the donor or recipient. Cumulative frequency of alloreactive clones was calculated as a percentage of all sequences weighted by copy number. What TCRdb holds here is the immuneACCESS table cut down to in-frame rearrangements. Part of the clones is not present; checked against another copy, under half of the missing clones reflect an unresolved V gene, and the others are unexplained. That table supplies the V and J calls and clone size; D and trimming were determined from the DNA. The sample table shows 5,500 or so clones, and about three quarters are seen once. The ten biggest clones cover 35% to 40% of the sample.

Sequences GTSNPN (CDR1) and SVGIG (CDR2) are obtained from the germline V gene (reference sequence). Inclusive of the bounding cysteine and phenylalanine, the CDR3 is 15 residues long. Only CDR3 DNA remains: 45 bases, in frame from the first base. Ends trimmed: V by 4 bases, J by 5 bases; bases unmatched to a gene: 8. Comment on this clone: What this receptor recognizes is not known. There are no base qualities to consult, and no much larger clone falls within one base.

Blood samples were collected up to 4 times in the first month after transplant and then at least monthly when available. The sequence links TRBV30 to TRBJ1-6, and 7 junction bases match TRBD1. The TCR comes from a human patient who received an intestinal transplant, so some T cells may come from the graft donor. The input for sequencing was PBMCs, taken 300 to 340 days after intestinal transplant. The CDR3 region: CAWTRPDRDNSPLHF. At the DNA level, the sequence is TGTGCCTGGACACGTCCAGACAGGGATAATTCACCCCTCCACTTT.